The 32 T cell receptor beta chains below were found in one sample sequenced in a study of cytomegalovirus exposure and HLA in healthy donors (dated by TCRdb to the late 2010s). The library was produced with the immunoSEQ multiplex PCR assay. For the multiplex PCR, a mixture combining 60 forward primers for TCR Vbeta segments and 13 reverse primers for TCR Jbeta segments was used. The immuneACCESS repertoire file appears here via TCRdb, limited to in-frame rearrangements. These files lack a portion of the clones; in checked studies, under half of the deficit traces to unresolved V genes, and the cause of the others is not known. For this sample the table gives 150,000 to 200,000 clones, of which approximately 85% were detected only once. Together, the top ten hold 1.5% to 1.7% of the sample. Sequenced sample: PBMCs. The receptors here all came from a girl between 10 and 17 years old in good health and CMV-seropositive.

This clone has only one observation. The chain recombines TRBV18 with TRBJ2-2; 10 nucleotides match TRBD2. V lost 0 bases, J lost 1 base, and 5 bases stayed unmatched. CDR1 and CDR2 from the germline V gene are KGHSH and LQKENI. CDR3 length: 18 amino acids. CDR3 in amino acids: CASSPPASGGLNTGELFF. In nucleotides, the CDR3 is TGTGCCAGCTCACCACCGGCTAGCGGGGGCCTGAACACCGGGGAGCTGTTTTTT.

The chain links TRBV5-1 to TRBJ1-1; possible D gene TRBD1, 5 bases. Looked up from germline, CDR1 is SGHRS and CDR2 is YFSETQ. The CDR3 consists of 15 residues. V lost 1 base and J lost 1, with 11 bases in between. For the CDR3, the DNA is TGCGCCAGCAGCTTGTCCGGCGGACAGAACACTGAAGCTTTCTTT. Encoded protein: CASSLSGGQNTEAFF.

The CDR3 spells CASSIRGQGEYSPLHF. Written as DNA, the CDR3 is TGTGCCAGTAGTATACGAGGACAGGGAGAGTATTCACCCCTCCACTTT. The chain is built from TRBV19 and TRBJ1-6, with 8 nucleotides matching TRBD1. Germline V gives CDR1 LNHDA, CDR2 SQIVND (reference sequence). This CDR3 comprises 16 residues. With 2 bases clipped from V and 8 bases from J, the junction kept 8 bases outside the gene matches.

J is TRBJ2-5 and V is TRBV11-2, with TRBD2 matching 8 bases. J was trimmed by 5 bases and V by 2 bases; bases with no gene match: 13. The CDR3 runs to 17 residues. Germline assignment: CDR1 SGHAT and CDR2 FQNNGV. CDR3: CASSLPTPGLVTETQYF. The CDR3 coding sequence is TGTGCCAGCAGCTTACCCACTCCGGGACTAGTGACGGAGACCCAGTACTTC.

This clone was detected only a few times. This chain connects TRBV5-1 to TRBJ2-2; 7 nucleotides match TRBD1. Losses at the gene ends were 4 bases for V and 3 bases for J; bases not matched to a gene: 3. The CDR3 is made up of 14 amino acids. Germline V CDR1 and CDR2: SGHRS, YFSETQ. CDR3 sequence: CASSPGTDTGELFF. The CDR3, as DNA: TGCGCCAGCAGCCCCGGGACAGACACCGGGGAGCTGTTTTTT.

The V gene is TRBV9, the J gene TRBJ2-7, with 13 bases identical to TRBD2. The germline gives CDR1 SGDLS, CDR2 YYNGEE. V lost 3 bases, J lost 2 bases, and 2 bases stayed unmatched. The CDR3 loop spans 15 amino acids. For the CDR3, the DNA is TGTGCCAGCAGCGCCGGGACTAGCGGGGCCTACGAGCAGTACTTC. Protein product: CASSAGTSGAYEQYF. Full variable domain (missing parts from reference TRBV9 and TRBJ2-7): DSGVTQTPKHLITATGQRVTLRCSPRSGDLSVYWYQQSLDQGLQFLIQYYNGEERAKGNILERFSAQQFPDLHSELNLSSLELGDSALYFCASSAGTSGAYEQYFGPGTRLTVT.

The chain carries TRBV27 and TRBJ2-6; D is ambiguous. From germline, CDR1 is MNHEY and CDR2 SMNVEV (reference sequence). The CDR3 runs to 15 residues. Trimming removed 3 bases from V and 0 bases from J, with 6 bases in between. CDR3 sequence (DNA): TGTGCCAGCAGTTTTTCGTTCTCTGGGGCCAACGTCCTGACTTTC. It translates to CASSFSFSGANVLTF. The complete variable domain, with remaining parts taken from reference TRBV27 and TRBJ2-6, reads EAQVTQNPRYLITVTGKKLTVTCSQNMNHEYMSWYRQDPGLGLRQIYYSMNVEVTDKGDVPEGYKVSRKEKRNFPLILESPSPNQTSLYFCASSFSFSGANVLTFGAGSRLTVL.

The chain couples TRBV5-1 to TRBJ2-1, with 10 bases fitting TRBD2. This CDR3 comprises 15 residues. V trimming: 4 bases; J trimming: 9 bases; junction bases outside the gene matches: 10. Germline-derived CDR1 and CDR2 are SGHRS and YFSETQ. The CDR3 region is CASSPLAGARTEQFF. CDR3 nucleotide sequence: TGCGCCAGCAGCCCCCTAGCGGGGGCCCGTACTGAGCAGTTCTTC.

CDR3 sequence (DNA): TGTGCCAGCAGTTTTAGCGGGGGCTCCGGGGAGCTGTTTTTT. It encodes CASSFSGGSGELFF. The J gene is TRBJ2-2, the V gene TRBV6-1; 9 nucleotides agree with TRBD2. V was clipped by 5 bases and J by 6 bases; unmatched bases: 4. In germline, CDR1 is MNHNS, CDR2 SASEGT. The length of the CDR3 is 14 residues.

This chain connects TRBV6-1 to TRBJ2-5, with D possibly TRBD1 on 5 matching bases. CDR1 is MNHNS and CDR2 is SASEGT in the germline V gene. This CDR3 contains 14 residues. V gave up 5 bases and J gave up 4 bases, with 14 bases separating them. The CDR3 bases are TGTGCCAGCAGTAAACAGATCGACAGAGAGACCCAGTACTTC. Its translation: CASSKQIDRETQYF.

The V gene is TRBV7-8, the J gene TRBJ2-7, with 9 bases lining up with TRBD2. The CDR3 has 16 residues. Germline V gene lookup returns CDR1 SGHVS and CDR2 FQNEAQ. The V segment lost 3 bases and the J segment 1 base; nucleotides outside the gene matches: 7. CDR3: CASSFGLAHPSYEQYF. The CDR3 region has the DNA TGTGCCAGCAGCTTTGGACTAGCGCACCCTTCCTACGAGCAGTACTTC.

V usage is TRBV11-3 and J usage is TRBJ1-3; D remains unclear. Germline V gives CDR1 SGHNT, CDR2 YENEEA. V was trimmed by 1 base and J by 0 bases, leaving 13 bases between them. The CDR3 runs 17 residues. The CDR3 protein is CASSLGVTPYSGNTIYF. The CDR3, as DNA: TGTGCCAGCAGCTTAGGGGTGACACCTTACTCTGGAAACACCATATATTTT.

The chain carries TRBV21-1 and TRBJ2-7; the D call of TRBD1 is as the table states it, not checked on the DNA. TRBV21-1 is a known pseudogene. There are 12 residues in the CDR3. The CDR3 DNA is TGTGCCAGCCCCCATCATTTCTACGAGCAGTACTTC. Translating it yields CASPHHFYEQYF.

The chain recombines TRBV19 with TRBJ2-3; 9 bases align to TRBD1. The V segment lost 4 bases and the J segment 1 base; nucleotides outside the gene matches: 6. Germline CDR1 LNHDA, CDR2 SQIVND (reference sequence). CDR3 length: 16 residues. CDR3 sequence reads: CASSTTGTGRTDTQYF. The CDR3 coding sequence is TGTGCCAGTAGTACCACCGGGACAGGGCGCACAGATACGCAGTATTTT.

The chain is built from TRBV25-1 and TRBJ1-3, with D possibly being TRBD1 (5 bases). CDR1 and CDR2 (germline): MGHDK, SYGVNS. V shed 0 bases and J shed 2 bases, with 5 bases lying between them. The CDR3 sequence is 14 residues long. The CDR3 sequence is CASSEYRAGNTIYF. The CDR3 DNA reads TGTGCCAGCAGTGAATACAGGGCTGGAAACACCATATATTTT.

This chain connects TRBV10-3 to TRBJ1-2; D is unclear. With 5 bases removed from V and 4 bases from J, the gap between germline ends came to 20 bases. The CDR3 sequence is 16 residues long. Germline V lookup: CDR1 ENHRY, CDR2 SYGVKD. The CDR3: CAISTLPADSAYGYTF. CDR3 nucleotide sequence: TGTGCCATCAGTACTCTGCCCGCTGACTCCGCCTATGGCTACACCTTC.

CDR3 amino acids: CAAEGVFGAGYGYTF. CDR3 DNA: TGTGCGGCCGAGGGGGTCTTTGGGGCGGGCTATGGCTACACCTTC. The chain has TRBV30 and TRBJ1-2; TRBD1 is a possible D gene (6 bases). CDR1 and CDR2 from the germline V gene are GTSNPN and SVGIG (reference sequence). This CDR3 has 15 amino acids.

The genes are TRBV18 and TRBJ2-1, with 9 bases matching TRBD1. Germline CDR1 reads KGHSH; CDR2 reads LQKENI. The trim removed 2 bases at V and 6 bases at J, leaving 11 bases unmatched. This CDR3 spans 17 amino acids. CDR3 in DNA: TGTGCCAGCTCACCAAAGGGTTGGGACAGGGAAGGCAATGAGCAGTTCTTC. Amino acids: CASSPKGWDREGNEQFF.

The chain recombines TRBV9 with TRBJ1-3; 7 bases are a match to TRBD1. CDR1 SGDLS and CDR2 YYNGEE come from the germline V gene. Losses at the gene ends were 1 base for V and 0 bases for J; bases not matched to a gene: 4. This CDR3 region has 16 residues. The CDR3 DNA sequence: TGTGCCAGCAGCGTATCGACAGGGTCCTCTGGAAACACCATATATTTT. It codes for CASSVSTGSSGNTIYF.

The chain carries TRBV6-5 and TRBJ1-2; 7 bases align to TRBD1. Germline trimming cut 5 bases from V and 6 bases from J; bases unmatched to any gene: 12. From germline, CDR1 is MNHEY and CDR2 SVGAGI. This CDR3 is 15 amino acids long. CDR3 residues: CASSHRTGQVDGYTF. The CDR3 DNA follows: TGTGCCAGCAGTCACCGGACAGGACAAGTGGATGGCTACACCTTC.

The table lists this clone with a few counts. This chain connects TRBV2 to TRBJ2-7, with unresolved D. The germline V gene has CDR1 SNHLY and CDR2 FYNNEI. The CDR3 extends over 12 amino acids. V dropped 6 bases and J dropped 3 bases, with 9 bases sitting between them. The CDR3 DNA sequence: TGTGCCAGCAGGGTCAACAGCTACGAGCAGTACTTC. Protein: CASRVNSYEQYF. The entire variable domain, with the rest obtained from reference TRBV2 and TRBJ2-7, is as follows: EPEVTQTPSHQVTQMGQEVILRCVPISNHLYFYWYRQILGQKVEFLVSFYNNEISEKSEIFDDQFSVERPDGSNFTLKIRSTKLEDSAMYFCASRVNSYEQYFGPGTRLTVT.

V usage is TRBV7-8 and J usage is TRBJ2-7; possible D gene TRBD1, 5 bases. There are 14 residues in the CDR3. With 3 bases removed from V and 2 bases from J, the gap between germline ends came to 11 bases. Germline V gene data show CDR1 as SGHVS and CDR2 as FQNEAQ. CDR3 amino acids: CASSFSDTAYEQYF. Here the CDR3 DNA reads TGTGCCAGCAGCTTCTCGGACACCGCCTACGAGCAGTACTTC.

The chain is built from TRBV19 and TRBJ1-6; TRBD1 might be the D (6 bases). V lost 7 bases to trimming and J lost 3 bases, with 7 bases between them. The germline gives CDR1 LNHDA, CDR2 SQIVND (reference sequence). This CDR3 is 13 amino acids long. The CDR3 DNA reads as TGTGCCAGTATAGGGGGCTATAATTCACCCCTCCACTTT. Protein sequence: CASIGGYNSPLHF.

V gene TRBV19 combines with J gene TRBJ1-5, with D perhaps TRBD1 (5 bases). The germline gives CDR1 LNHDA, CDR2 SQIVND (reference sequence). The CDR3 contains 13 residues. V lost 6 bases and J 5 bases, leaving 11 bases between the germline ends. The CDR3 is CASRGQLDQPQHF. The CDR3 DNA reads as TGTGCCAGTAGGGGGCAGCTTGATCAGCCCCAGCATTTT. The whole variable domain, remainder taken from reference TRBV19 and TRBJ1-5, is DGGITQSPKYLFRKEGQNVTLSCEQNLNHDAMYWYRQDPGQGLRLIYYSQIVNDFQKGDIAEGYSVSREKKESFPLTVTSAQKNPTAFYLCASRGQLDQPQHFGDGTRLSIL.

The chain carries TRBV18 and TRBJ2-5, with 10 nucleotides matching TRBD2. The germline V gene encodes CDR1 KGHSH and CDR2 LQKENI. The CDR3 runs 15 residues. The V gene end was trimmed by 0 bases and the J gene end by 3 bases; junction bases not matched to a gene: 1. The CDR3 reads CASSPPTSGEETQYF. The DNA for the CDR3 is TGTGCCAGCTCACCACCAACTAGCGGGGAAGAGACCCAGTACTTC.

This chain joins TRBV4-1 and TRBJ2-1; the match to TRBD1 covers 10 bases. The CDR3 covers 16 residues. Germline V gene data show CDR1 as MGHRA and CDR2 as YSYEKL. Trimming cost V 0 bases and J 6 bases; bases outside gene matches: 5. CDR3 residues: CASSQDLGQGGNEQFF. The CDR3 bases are TGCGCCAGCAGCCAAGATCTCGGACAGGGGGGCAATGAGCAGTTCTTC.

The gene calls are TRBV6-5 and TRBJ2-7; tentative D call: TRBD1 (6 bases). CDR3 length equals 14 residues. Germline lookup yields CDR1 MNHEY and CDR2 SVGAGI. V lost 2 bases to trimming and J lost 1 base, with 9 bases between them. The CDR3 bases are TGTGCCAGCAGTTACGCCGGACAGTCCTACGAGCAGTACTTC. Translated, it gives CASSYAGQSYEQYF.

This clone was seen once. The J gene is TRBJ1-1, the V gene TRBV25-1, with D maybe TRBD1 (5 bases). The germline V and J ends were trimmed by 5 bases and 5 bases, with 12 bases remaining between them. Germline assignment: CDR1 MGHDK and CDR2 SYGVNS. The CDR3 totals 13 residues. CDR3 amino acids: CASSTFGGTEAFF. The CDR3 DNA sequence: TGTGCCAGCAGTACTTTCGGGGGGACTGAAGCTTTCTTT.

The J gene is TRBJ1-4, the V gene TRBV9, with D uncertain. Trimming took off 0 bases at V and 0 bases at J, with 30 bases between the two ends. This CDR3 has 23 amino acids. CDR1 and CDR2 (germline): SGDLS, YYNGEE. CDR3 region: CASSVGSFVWGDSVRATNEKLFF. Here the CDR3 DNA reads TGTGCCAGCAGCGTAGGGTCGTTCGTGTGGGGAGATAGCGTAAGAGCAACTAATGAAAAACTGTTTTTT. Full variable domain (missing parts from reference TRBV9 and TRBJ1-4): DSGVTQTPKHLITATGQRVTLRCSPRSGDLSVYWYQQSLDQGLQFLIQYYNGEERAKGNILERFSAQQFPDLHSELNLSSLELGDSALYFCASSVGSFVWGDSVRATNEKLFFGSGTQLSVL.

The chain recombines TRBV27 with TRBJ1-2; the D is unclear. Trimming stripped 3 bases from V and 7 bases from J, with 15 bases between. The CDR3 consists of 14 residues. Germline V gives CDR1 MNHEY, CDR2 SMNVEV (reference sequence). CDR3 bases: TGTGCCAGCAGTTTTCAGCCAGGCCCCAGTGGCTACACCTTC. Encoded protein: CASSFQPGPSGYTF.

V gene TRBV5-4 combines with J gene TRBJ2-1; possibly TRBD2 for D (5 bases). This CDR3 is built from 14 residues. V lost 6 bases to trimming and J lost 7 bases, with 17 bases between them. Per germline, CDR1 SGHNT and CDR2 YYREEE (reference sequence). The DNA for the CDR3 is TGTGCCAGCACGACACGGGGTGAGTTGAATGAGCAGTTCTTC. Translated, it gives CASTTRGELNEQFF.

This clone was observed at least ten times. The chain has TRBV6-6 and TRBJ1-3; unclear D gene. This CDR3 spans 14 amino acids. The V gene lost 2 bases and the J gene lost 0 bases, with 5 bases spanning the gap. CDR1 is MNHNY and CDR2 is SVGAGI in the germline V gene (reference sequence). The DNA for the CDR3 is TGTGCCAGCAGTTACCGGGACTCTGGAAACACCATATATTTT. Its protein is CASSYRDSGNTIYF.